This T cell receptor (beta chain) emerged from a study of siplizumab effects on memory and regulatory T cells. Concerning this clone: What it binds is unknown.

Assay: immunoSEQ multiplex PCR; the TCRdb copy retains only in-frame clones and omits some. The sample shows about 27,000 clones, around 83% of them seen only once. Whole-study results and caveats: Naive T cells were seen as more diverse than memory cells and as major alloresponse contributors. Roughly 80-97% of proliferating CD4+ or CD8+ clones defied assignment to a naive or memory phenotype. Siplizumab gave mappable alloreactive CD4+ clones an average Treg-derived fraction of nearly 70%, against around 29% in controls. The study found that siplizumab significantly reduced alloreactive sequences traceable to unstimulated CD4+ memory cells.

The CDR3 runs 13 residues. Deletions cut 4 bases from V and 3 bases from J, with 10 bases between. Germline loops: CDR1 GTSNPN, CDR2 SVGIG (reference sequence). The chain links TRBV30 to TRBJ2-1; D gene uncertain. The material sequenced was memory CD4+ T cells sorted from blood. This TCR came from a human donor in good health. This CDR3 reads CAWTLNHYNEQFF. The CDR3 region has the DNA TGTGCCTGGACTTTAAACCACTACAATGAGCAGTTCTTC.